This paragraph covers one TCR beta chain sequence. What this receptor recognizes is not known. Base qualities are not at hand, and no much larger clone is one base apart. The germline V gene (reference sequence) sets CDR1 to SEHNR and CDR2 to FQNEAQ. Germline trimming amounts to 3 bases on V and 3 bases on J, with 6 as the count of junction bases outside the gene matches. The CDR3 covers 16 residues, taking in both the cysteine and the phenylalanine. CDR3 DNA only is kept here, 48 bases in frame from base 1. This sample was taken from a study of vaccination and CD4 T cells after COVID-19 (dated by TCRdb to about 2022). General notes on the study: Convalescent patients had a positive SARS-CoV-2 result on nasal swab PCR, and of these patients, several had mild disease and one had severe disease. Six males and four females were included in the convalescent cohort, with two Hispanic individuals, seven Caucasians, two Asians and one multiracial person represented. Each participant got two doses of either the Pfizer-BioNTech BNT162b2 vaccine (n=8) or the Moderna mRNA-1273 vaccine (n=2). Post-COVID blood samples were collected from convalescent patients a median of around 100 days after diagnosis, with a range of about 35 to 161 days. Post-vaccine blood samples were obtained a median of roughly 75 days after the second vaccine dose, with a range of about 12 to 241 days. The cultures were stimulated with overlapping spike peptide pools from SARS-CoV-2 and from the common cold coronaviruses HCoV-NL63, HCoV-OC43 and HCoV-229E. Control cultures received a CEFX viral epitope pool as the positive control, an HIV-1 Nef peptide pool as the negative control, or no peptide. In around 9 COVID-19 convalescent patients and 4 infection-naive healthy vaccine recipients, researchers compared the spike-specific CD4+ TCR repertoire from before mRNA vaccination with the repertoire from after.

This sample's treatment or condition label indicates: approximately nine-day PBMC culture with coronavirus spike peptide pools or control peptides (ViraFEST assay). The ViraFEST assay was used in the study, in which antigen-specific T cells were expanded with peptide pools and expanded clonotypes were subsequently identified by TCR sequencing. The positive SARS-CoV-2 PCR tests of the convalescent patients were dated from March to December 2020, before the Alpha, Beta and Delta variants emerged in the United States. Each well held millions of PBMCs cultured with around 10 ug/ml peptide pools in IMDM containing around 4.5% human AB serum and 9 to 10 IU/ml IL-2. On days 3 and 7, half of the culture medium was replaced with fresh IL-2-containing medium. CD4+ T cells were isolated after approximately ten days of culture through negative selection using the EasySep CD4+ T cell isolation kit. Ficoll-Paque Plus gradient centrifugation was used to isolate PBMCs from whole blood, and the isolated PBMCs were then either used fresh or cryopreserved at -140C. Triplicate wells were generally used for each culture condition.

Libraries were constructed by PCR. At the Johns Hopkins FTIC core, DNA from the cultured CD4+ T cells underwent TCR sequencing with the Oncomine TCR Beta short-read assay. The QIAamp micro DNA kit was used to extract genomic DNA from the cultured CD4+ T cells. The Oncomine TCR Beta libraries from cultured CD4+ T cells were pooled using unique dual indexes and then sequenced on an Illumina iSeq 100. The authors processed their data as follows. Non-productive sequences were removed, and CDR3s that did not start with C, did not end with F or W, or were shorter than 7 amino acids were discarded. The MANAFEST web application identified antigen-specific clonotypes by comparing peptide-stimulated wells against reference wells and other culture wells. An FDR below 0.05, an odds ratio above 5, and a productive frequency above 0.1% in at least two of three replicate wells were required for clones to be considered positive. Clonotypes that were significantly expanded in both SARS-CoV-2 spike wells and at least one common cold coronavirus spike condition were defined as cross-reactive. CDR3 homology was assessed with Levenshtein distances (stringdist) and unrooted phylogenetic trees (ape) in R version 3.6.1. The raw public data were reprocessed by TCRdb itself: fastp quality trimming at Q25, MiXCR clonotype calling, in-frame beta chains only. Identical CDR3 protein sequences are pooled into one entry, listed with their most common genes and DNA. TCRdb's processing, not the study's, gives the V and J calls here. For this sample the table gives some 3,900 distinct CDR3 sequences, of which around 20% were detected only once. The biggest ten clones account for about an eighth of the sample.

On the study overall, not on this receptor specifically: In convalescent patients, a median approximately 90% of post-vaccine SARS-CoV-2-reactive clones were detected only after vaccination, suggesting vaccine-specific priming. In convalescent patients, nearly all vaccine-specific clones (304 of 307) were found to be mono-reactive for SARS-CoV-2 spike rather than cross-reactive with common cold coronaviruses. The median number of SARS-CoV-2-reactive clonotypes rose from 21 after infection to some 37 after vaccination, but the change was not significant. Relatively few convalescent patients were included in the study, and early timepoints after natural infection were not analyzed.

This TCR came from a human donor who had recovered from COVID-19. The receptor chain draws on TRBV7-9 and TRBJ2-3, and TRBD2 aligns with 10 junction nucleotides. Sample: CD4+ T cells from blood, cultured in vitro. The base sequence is TGTGCCAGCAGCTTTCCGTTAGCGGGGGGTACAGATACGCAGTATTTT. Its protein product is CASSFPLAGGTDTQYF.